One sample yielded the 24 T cell receptor beta chains listed below, sequenced in a study of cytomegalovirus exposure and HLA in healthy donors. Primers for the PCR totalled 60 Vbeta and 13 Jbeta. Libraries were prepared by immunoSEQ multiplex PCR; TCRdb keeps only in-frame clonotypes and omits some of them. The sample consists of some 190,000 clones, around 82% of them appearing once. Material for sequencing was PBMCs. The receptors were sampled from a woman in her thirties in good health and CMV-seropositive.

The CDR3 is CASSQEITGYEQYF. The DNA of the CDR3 is TGTGCCAGCAGCCAAGAAATAACAGGCTACGAGCAGTACTTC. J is TRBJ2-7 and V is TRBV4-2, with D perhaps matching TRBD1 (5 bases). Trimming took off 0 bases at V and 3 bases at J, with 9 bases between the two ends. This CDR3 contains 14 residues. Germline CDR1 LGHNA, CDR2 YNFKEQ.

The V and J genes are TRBV7-9 and TRBJ2-7; 8 nucleotides line up with TRBD1. The germline CDR1 and CDR2 sequences are SEHNR and FQNEAQ (reference sequence). Trimming cost V 4 bases and J 5 bases; bases outside gene matches: 7. This CDR3 spans 14 amino acids. This CDR3 is CASSSGTGLHEQYF. Here the CDR3 DNA reads TGTGCCAGCAGCTCCGGGACAGGACTTCACGAGCAGTACTTC.

The J gene is TRBJ1-5, the V gene TRBV19; D unclear. Per the germline V gene, CDR1 is LNHDA and CDR2 is SQIVND (reference sequence). The V end lost 3 bases, the J end lost 4 bases, and 13 bases lay between the germline ends. CDR3 length: 15 amino acids. CDR3 region: CASSIPGQPNQPQHF. CDR3 DNA sequence: TGTGCCAGTAGTATTCCAGGTCAGCCAAATCAGCCCCAGCATTTT.

The chain joins TRBV7-9 to TRBJ1-1; a weak D match, TRBD1 (5 bases). With 1 base removed from V and 1 base from J, the gap between germline ends came to 13 bases. The germline CDR1 and CDR2 sequences are SEHNR and FQNEAQ (reference sequence). The CDR3 contains 16 residues. In nucleotides, the CDR3 is TGTGCCAGCAGCTTAGGGGGCCTAGCGGAGAACACTGAAGCTTTCTTT. Translating gives CASSLGGLAENTEAFF.

V and J are TRBV5-6 and TRBJ2-7, with 16 positions matching TRBD2. The CDR3 loop spans 17 amino acids. Germline trimming cut 0 bases from V and 4 bases from J; bases unmatched to any gene: 4. Germline V gives CDR1 SGHDT, CDR2 YYEEEE. CDR3 in amino acids: CASSLAGLAGGRYEQYF. The CDR3 region has the DNA TGTGCCAGCAGCTTGGCGGGACTAGCGGGGGGGCGGTACGAGCAGTACTTC.

This chain uses TRBV4-3 with TRBJ1-1, with 7 bases identical to TRBD1. CDR1 LGHNA and CDR2 YSLEER come from the germline V gene. The CDR3 is 16 amino acids. Trimming removed 0 bases from V and 3 bases from J; junction bases left unmatched: 7. CDR3 nucleotides: TGCGCCAGCAGCCAAGATCAAGGGGGCAGCTACACTGAAGCTTTCTTT. This codes for CASSQDQGGSYTEAFF.

CDR3: CASSLDRGNLGTDTQYF. CDR3 DNA: TGTGCCAGCAGCTTAGACAGGGGTAATTTGGGGACAGATACGCAGTATTTT. The chain carries TRBV7-2 and TRBJ2-3; TRBD1 aligns across 7 bases. The germline CDR1 and CDR2 sequences are SGHTA and FQGNSA. The V segment lost 1 base and the J segment 3 bases; nucleotides outside the gene matches: 10. The CDR3 is 17 amino acids.

This clone was observed a handful of times. The chain links TRBV6-1 to TRBJ2-1; TRBD1 aligns across 7 bases. Germline V lookup: CDR1 MNHNS, CDR2 SASEGT. V shed 6 bases and J 4 bases; nucleotides not matched to a gene: 9. This CDR3 region has 15 residues. This CDR3 is CASRENRGSYNEQFF. DNA for the CDR3: TGTGCCAGCAGGGAGAACAGGGGTTCTTACAATGAGCAGTTCTTC.

The rearrangement uses TRBV19 and TRBJ1-5, with D unresolved. Trimming left V 10 bases short and J 7 bases short, with 20 bases between. CDR1 LNHDA and CDR2 SQIVND come from the germline V gene (reference sequence). The CDR3 sequence is 14 residues long. Here the CDR3 DNA reads TGTGCCACCCTTTCCTCGGGATTAGGGCAGCCCCAGCATTTT. Translated, it gives CATLSSGLGQPQHF. The full variable domain, in which reference TRBV19 and TRBJ1-5 provide the parts outside the CDR3, is DGGITQSPKYLFRKEGQNVTLSCEQNLNHDAMYWYRQDPGQGLRLIYYSQIVNDFQKGDIAEGYSVSREKKESFPLTVTSAQKNPTAFYLCATLSSGLGQPQHFGDGTRLSIL.

The chain combines TRBV19 with TRBJ1-2, with 7 bases matching TRBD1. Trimming took 6 bases from V and 8 from J; bases not matched to a gene: 9. The CDR3 consists of 13 residues. CDR1 and CDR2 (germline): LNHDA, SQIVND (reference sequence). The CDR3 sequence is CASSVGQAGGYTF. The DNA of the CDR3 is TGTGCCAGTAGCGTCGGACAGGCCGGGGGCTACACCTTC. Looking up the rest from reference TRBV19 and TRBJ1-2 gives the full variable domain: DGGITQSPKYLFRKEGQNVTLSCEQNLNHDAMYWYRQDPGQGLRLIYYSQIVNDFQKGDIAEGYSVSREKKESFPLTVTSAQKNPTAFYLCASSVGQAGGYTFGSGTRLTVV.

The table lists this clone with a few counts. The chain joins TRBV6-4 to TRBJ2-2; 8 bases align to TRBD1. The CDR3 is made up of 14 amino acids. Germline CDR1 reads MRHNA; CDR2 reads SNTAGT. The V and J ends lost 5 bases and 7 bases, in that order; junction bases with no gene match: 6. This CDR3 is CASSTDRVSGELFF. CDR3 DNA sequence: TGTGCCAGCAGTACGGACAGGGTGAGCGGGGAGCTGTTTTTT.

The chain joins TRBV4-1 to TRBJ2-3; 7 bases are a match to TRBD2. The CDR3 runs 16 residues. In germline, CDR1 is MGHRA, CDR2 YSYEKL. The J segment lost 1 base and the V segment lost 1 base, leaving 5 bases of the junction unmatched. CDR3 in amino acids: CASSQGNSGGTDTQYF. The CDR3 DNA reads TGCGCCAGCAGCCAAGGAAACAGCGGGGGCACAGATACGCAGTATTTT.

This clone appeared once. This chain uses TRBV6-6 with TRBJ2-7, with a tentative D call TRBD2 (5 bases). Trimming stripped 4 bases from V and 9 bases from J, with 10 bases between. This CDR3 spans 11 amino acids. Per germline, CDR1 MNHNY and CDR2 SVGAGI (reference sequence). The DNA for the CDR3 is TGTGCCAGCAGTTTAGGGAGCAGGCAGTACTTC. Translated, it gives CASSLGSRQYF.

This sequence joins TRBV6-5 and TRBJ1-2; weak D call: TRBD1 (6 bases). Trimming took off 7 bases at V and 7 bases at J, with 19 bases between the two ends. The CDR3 length is 14 residues. The germline V gene has CDR1 MNHEY and CDR2 SVGAGI. The CDR3 nucleotides are TGTGCCAGCACCTACGGAGGGGGGGCGGGTGGCTACACCTTC. It is translated as CASTYGGGAGGYTF.

This chain connects TRBV4-3 to TRBJ1-1, with 12 bases that match TRBD1. Germline V gene data show CDR1 as LGHNA and CDR2 as YSLEER. Germline trimming cut 0 bases from V and 7 bases from J; bases unmatched to any gene: 6. The CDR3 contains 16 residues. The CDR3 region has the DNA TGCGCCAGCAGCCAAGAAGGGGGACAGGGGGCTAGTGAAGCTTTCTTT. Translated, it gives CASSQEGGQGASEAFF.

This clone was recorded once. V is TRBV7-9 and J is TRBJ1-2; 9 bases agree with TRBD1. V gave up 1 base and J gave up 4 bases; unmatched junction bases: 1. The CDR3 consists of 14 residues. Germline loops: CDR1 SEHNR, CDR2 FQNEAQ (reference sequence). The CDR3 DNA is TGTGCCAGCAGCTTAGAACAGGGGGCCTATGGCTACACCTTC. Translated: CASSLEQGAYGYTF. The complete variable domain, with remaining parts taken from reference TRBV7-9 and TRBJ1-2, reads DTGVSQNPRHKITKRGQNVTFRCDPISEHNRLYWYRQTLGQGPEFLTYFQNEAQLEKSRLLSDRFSAERPKGSFSTLEIQRTEQGDSAMYLCASSLEQGAYGYTFGSGTRLTVV.

A few counts support this clone. The chain carries TRBV4-3 and TRBJ2-1; possible D gene TRBD1, 6 bases. V lost 5 bases, J lost 4 bases, and 9 bases lay in between. The CDR3 contains 13 residues. Germline loops: CDR1 LGHNA, CDR2 YSLEER. The CDR3 loop is CASSYGQYNEQFF. DNA for the CDR3: TGCGCCAGCAGCTATGGACAGTACAATGAGCAGTTCTTC.

The chain has TRBV4-2 and TRBJ1-5; a weak D match, TRBD1 (5 bases). The ends were cut back, 1 base at V and 5 bases at J, with 24 bases in the middle. The germline CDR1 and CDR2 sequences are LGHNA and YNFKEQ. This CDR3 has 19 residues. For the CDR3, the DNA is TGTGCCAGCAGCCAAGGCCCTCCGACAGACGGCCTTTCCTATCAGCCCCAGCATTTT. Translation gives CASSQGPPTDGLSYQPQHF.

The table lists this clone with a few counts. V gene TRBV6-5 combines with J gene TRBJ1-6; D not resolved. The CDR3 contains 14 residues. CDR1 MNHEY and CDR2 SVGAGI come from the germline V gene. The V gene lost 7 bases and the J gene lost 6 bases, with 13 bases spanning the gap. The CDR3, as DNA: TGTGCCAGCACCCCAGAGGGTTTTAATTCACCCCTCCACTTT. Translation gives CASTPEGFNSPLHF.

The genes are TRBV7-8 and TRBJ2-2; 9 bases align to TRBD1. The CDR3 consists of 14 residues. In germline, CDR1 is SGHVS, CDR2 FQNEAQ. The J segment lost 1 base and the V segment lost 8 bases, leaving 2 bases of the junction unmatched. The CDR3 DNA reads TGTGCCAGCTGGGACAGGGAGAACACCGGGGAGCTGTTTTTT. Translating it yields CASWDRENTGELFF.

V and J are TRBV27 and TRBJ2-1; tentative D call: TRBD1 (6 bases). This CDR3 has 15 residues. Trimming stripped 5 bases from V and 6 bases from J, with 17 bases between. Per germline, CDR1 MNHEY and CDR2 SMNVEV (reference sequence). The CDR3 DNA follows: TGTGCCAGCAGTACGGGACACCGGGGTATCAATGAGCAGTTCTTC. This gives the protein CASSTGHRGINEQFF.

J is TRBJ1-5 and V is TRBV15, with 8 nucleotides matching TRBD1. After removal of 5 bases from V and 5 bases from J, the junction contained 8 bases not matched to a gene. The CDR3 is 15 residues long. Germline assignment: CDR1 LNHNV and CDR2 YYDKDF (reference sequence). In DNA form, the CDR3 reads TGTGCCACCAGCCCTCGGACAGGGTACGATCAGCCCCAGCATTTT. Its protein is CATSPRTGYDQPQHF.

The gene calls are TRBV11-2 and TRBJ2-3, with 10 nucleotides matching TRBD1. The V gene's germline CDR1 is SGHAT and CDR2 FQNNGV. The CDR3 totals 15 residues. The V and J ends lost 2 bases and 6 bases, in that order; junction bases with no gene match: 5. The CDR3 loop reads CASSLMGQGIDTQYF. For the CDR3, the DNA is TGTGCCAGCAGCTTAATGGGACAGGGGATTGATACGCAGTATTTT.

V and J are TRBV2 and TRBJ1-4; D ambiguous. Per germline, CDR1 SNHLY and CDR2 FYNNEI. This CDR3 contains 14 residues. Trimming removed 7 bases from V and 4 bases from J, with 13 bases in between. The CDR3 coding sequence is TGTGCCAGCAATTACTGGGCGCATAATGAAAAACTGTTTTTT. Translating it yields CASNYWAHNEKLFF.